The 12 T cell receptor beta chains below all came from one sample that was sequenced in a study of blood T cells in healthy people across ages. A J-beta primer mix and a sample-barcoded 5' primer were used in a second PCR of roughly 6 to 12 cycles. Each CDR3 protein is one row after TCRdb ran MiXCR on the 5' RACE reads. The sample carries about 800,000 distinct CDR3 sequences, 20% to 25% recorded once. This sample was also put to use in a study of T cells of mothers and their children.

Material: blood. Receptor source: a boy aged 5-17 years in good health.

The rearrangement joins TRBV28 to TRBJ2-5; either TRBD1 or TRBD2 may fit D (5 bases each). V dropped 4 bases and J dropped 2 bases, with 11 bases sitting between them. Germline CDR1 reads MDHEN; CDR2 reads SYDVKM. The CDR3 runs to 14 residues. The CDR3 spells CASSSGTKQETQYF. CDR3 bases: TGTGCCAGCAGTTCCGGGACCAAACAAGAGACCCAGTACTTC.

Only a few counts were recorded for this clonotype. The rearrangement uses TRBV6-5 and TRBJ1-1, with no clear D. This CDR3 comprises 11 residues. V was pared by 7 bases and J by 1 base, with 4 bases between. The germline V gene encodes CDR1 MNHEY and CDR2 SVGAGI. CDR3 amino acids: CASIRNTEAFF. The CDR3 DNA reads TGTGCCAGCATCAGGAACACTGAAGCTTTCTTT.

The rearrangement joins TRBV7-2 to TRBJ1-1; 9 nucleotides line up with TRBD1. CDR3 length equals 14 residues. Germline-derived CDR1 and CDR2 are SGHTA and FQGNSA. Losses at the gene ends were 6 bases for V and 4 bases for J; bases not matched to a gene: 6. Written as DNA, the CDR3 is TGTGCCAGCAGAAAACAGGGGGCAAGCACTGAAGCTTTCTTT. Translated: CASRKQGASTEAFF. The full variable domain, its missing parts supplied by reference TRBV7-2 and TRBJ1-1, is GAGVSQSPSNKVTEKGKDVELRCDPISGHTALYWYRQSLGQGLEFLIYFQGNSAPDKSGLPSDRFSAERTGGSVSTLTIQRTQQEDSAVYLCASRKQGASTEAFFGQGTRLTVV.

The CDR3 is CASSELSGRGYEQYF. The DNA for the CDR3 is TGTGCCAGCAGTGAATTGTCAGGTCGGGGCTACGAGCAGTACTTC. The chain recombines TRBV25-1 with TRBJ2-7; D might be TRBD2 (5 bases). This CDR3 has 15 amino acids. Germline V gives CDR1 MGHDK, CDR2 SYGVNS. V gave up 1 base and J gave up 3 bases, with 13 bases separating them.

The V gene is TRBV7-9, the J gene TRBJ1-3; D is possibly TRBD1 (5 bases). CDR1 is SEHNR, CDR2 FQNEAQ, per germline (reference sequence). This CDR3 comprises 12 residues. V lost 4 bases and J lost 14, with 15 bases in between. The CDR3 reads CASSYGAGTVYF. Written as DNA, the CDR3 is TGTGCCAGCAGCTATGGGGCAGGGACGGTATATTTT.

A few counts support this clonotype. J is TRBJ2-7 and V is TRBV24-1, with 9 bases matching TRBD2. Germline trimming cut 0 bases from V and 2 bases from J; bases unmatched to any gene: 4. Germline-derived CDR1 and CDR2 are KGHDR and SFDVKD. This CDR3 is 16 amino acids long. CDR3 nucleotides: TGTGCCACCAGTGATTTGCCTAGCGGGACTGCCTACGAGCAGTACTTC. It specifies CATSDLPSGTAYEQYF.

This clonotype came up a few times. The V gene is TRBV29-1, the J gene TRBJ2-2; no definite D call. CDR3 length equals 12 residues. Between the trimmed V and J ends, which lost 3 bases and 1 base, there was a span of 3 bases. The germline V gene encodes CDR1 SQVTM and CDR2 ANQGSEA. The CDR3 nucleotides are TGCAGCGTTGACGAGAACACCGGGGAGCTGTTTTTT. Its translation: CSVDENTGELFF.

V usage is TRBV12-3 or TRBV12-4 and J usage is TRBJ1-6; D is undetermined. The CDR3 is made up of 11 amino acids. V lost 6 bases to trimming and J lost 8 bases, with 5 bases between them. The CDR3 loop reads CASRSDSPLHF. Here the CDR3 DNA reads TGTGCCAGCAGGTCGGATTCACCCCTCCACTTT.

CDR3 protein: CSVEVAGIYYNEQFF. The DNA for the CDR3 is TGCAGCGTTGAAGTAGCGGGGATCTACTACAATGAGCAGTTCTTC. The V call is TRBV29-1, the J call TRBJ2-1, with TRBD2 matching over 8 bases. The V segment lost 1 base and the J segment 3 bases; nucleotides outside the gene matches: 5. The CDR3 has 15 residues. Per the germline V gene, CDR1 is SQVTM and CDR2 is ANQGSEA.

The sample holds a few counts of this clonotype. The rearrangement links TRBV19 to TRBJ2-4; D is perhaps TRBD2 (5 bases). V was shortened by 6 bases and J by 2 bases, with 14 bases between the two germline ends. The CDR3 is 15 amino acids. Germline V gene lookup returns CDR1 LNHDA and CDR2 SQIVND (reference sequence). The CDR3 DNA follows: TGTGCCAGTAGCTCCCCCCGGGGAACCAAAAACATTCAGTACTTC. This encodes CASSSPRGTKNIQYF.

This clonotype was found a few times. The chain is built from TRBV2 and TRBJ2-5; the D is unclear. The CDR3 is made up of 13 amino acids. V lost 7 bases, J lost 4 bases, and 13 bases lay in between. Germline V gene lookup returns CDR1 SNHLY and CDR2 FYNNEI. The CDR3, as DNA: TGTGCCAGCACAGAGTATGACGGAGAGACCCAGTACTTC. The encoded protein is CASTEYDGETQYF. Looking up the rest from reference TRBV2 and TRBJ2-5 gives the full variable domain: EPEVTQTPSHQVTQMGQEVILRCVPISNHLYFYWYRQILGQKVEFLVSFYNNEISEKSEIFDDQFSVERPDGSNFTLKIRSTKLEDSAMYFCASTEYDGETQYFGPGTRLLVL.

CDR3: CASSLVRGSDETQYF. The CDR3 DNA is TGCGCCAGCAGCCTGGTCAGGGGAAGCGACGAGACCCAGTACTTC. J is TRBJ2-1 and V is TRBV4-1; the D gene is possibly TRBD1 (6 bases). The end of the DNA fits TRBJ2-5 better, so the J call may be wrong. This CDR3 contains 15 residues. Looked up from germline, CDR1 is MGHRA and CDR2 is YSYEKL.